Following are 20 T cell receptor beta chains from one sample sequenced in a study of T cells in localized non-small cell lung cancer (TCRdb year 2020). The method behind the library was the immunoSEQ multiplex PCR assay. Here the immuneACCESS table is served through TCRdb, limited to in-frame sequences with V and J called. Missing clones are a known gap in these copies; in checked studies unresolved V genes cover under half, and the rest lacks a known reason. Here the sample has some 37,000 clones; 80% to 90% occur a single time. 2.7% of the sample is taken by the ten largest. The sequenced sample was peripheral blood, obtained before any cancer treatment. The receptors shown here come from a woman aged 35 to 75 with stage I lung adenocarcinoma.

V and J are TRBV11-2 and TRBJ2-3; 10 positions agree with TRBD2. Germline CDR1 and CDR2: SGHAT and FQNNGV. With 4 bases clipped from V and 1 base from J, the junction kept 2 bases outside the gene matches. The CDR3 is made up of 15 amino acids. CDR3 DNA sequence: TGTGCCAGCAGCTACGGACTAGCGGGCACAGATACGCAGTATTTT. Its translation is CASSYGLAGTDTQYF.

The chain uses TRBV4-1 and TRBJ1-5; D may be TRBD1 (6 bases). CDR1 is MGHRA and CDR2 is YSYEKL in the germline V gene. V was trimmed by 0 bases and J by 7 bases, leaving 10 bases between them. CDR3 length equals 14 residues. The CDR3, as DNA: TGCGCCAGCAGCCAAGAGCCACAGGGACAGCCCCAGCATTTT. It yields the protein CASSQEPQGQPQHF.

This clone occurred once. J is TRBJ1-5 and V is TRBV7-2, with 9 bases aligning to TRBD1. In germline, CDR1 is SGHTA, CDR2 FQGNSA. The CDR3 spans 16 residues. The V and J ends lost 5 bases and 6 bases, in that order; junction bases with no gene match: 11. The DNA of the CDR3 is TGTGCCAGCAGCGTCCAACAGGGGGCGCAAGGTCAGCCCCAGCATTTT. Its protein is CASSVQQGAQGQPQHF.

J is TRBJ1-1 and V is TRBV5-1; TRBD1 matches at 10 bases. This CDR3 comprises 17 residues. CDR1 SGHRS and CDR2 YFSETQ come from the germline V gene. With 0 bases clipped from V and 3 bases from J, the junction kept 8 bases outside the gene matches. The CDR3 DNA is TGCGCCAGCAGCTTGGCGTCGACAGGGGGCAGCGACACTGAAGCTTTCTTT. Protein: CASSLASTGGSDTEAFF.

The chain joins TRBV9 to TRBJ2-2, with no clear D. The ends were cut back, 4 bases at V and 7 bases at J, with 14 bases in the middle. This CDR3 has 14 residues. The germline V gene encodes CDR1 SGDLS and CDR2 YYNGEE. In DNA, the CDR3 is TGTGCCAGCAGCTTTCCGCCCACCGGCGGGGAGCTGTTTTTT. Residues: CASSFPPTGGELFF.

This clone was found once. The genes are TRBV19 and TRBJ2-7; the D gene is possibly TRBD2 (6 bases). The germline gives CDR1 LNHDA, CDR2 SQIVND (reference sequence). The V and J ends lost 3 bases and 5 bases respectively, with 17 bases between them. The CDR3 runs to 15 residues. CDR3 in DNA: TGTGCCAGTAGTATCGGGAGTGCTCAAGGGGACGAGCAGTACTTC. Translating it yields CASSIGSAQGDEQYF.

This chain uses TRBV7-9 with TRBJ2-7; D perhaps matches TRBD1 (5 bases). V lost 0 bases, J lost 2 bases, and 5 bases lay in between. The length of the CDR3 is 13 residues. Per the germline V gene, CDR1 is SEHNR and CDR2 is FQNEAQ (reference sequence). CDR3: CASSLADTYEQYF. Written as DNA, the CDR3 is TGTGCCAGCAGCTTAGCGGACACCTACGAGCAGTACTTC.

This clone was observed a handful of times. The rearrangement links TRBV18 to TRBJ1-1; the match to TRBD1 covers 9 bases. The CDR3 runs to 13 residues. The V and J ends lost 6 bases and 4 bases, in that order; junction bases with no gene match: 3. Germline assignment: CDR1 KGHSH and CDR2 LQKENI. In DNA form, the CDR3 reads TGTGCCAGCTCGGGACAGGGATCCACTGAAGCTTTCTTT. This encodes CASSGQGSTEAFF.

This chain connects TRBV7-9 to TRBJ2-1; TRBD2 might be the D (6 bases). Trimming took off 7 bases at V and 5 bases at J, with 21 bases between the two ends. The CDR3 covers 16 residues. Germline V gives CDR1 SEHNR, CDR2 FQNEAQ (reference sequence). CDR3 nucleotides: TGTGCCAGCACCCTCATCTCTGGGGGGTCGAACAATGAGCAGTTCTTC. As protein: CASTLISGGSNNEQFF.

The chain is built from TRBV18 and TRBJ2-7; 10 positions match TRBD2. The J segment lost 9 bases and the V segment lost 1 base, leaving 12 bases of the junction unmatched. Germline-derived CDR1 and CDR2 are KGHSH and LQKENI. The CDR3 extends over 16 amino acids. The CDR3 nucleotides are TGTGCCAGCTCACCACTCCCGACTAGCGGGTTCTCTGGGCAGTACTTC. It translates to CASSPLPTSGFSGQYF.

This sequence joins TRBV2 and TRBJ1-1; unclear D gene. This CDR3 contains 11 residues. Germline CDR1 reads SNHLY; CDR2 reads FYNNEI. The V end was cut by 6 bases, the J end by 7 bases, with 9 bases between. This CDR3 reads CASSAEIEAFF. CDR3 nucleotide sequence: TGTGCCAGCAGCGCGGAGATTGAAGCTTTCTTT.

The chain employs TRBV6-5 and TRBJ1-2, with unresolved D. V lost 0 bases to trimming and J lost 4 bases, with 6 bases between them. CDR3 length equals 13 residues. In germline, CDR1 is MNHEY, CDR2 SVGAGI. The chain's CDR3 is CASSYSSSYGYTF. CDR3 DNA sequence: TGTGCCAGCAGTTACTCGTCGAGCTATGGCTACACCTTC.

The chain links TRBV27 to TRBJ2-3; D uncertain. Trimming pared 2 bases from V and 0 bases from J, leaving 9 bases between. Per the germline V gene, CDR1 is MNHEY and CDR2 is SMNVEV (reference sequence). The CDR3 is 15 residues long. The CDR3 nucleotides are TGTGCCAGCAGTTTAGAGTGGGCCAGCACAGATACGCAGTATTTT. It encodes CASSLEWASTDTQYF.

The chain combines TRBV18 with TRBJ2-7, with D possibly matching TRBD2 (6 bases). Germline loops: CDR1 KGHSH, CDR2 LQKENI. The length of the CDR3 is 17 residues. The ends were cut back, 1 base at V and 0 bases at J, with 16 bases in the middle. The CDR3: CASSPQSGLIFSYEQYF. The DNA for the CDR3 is TGTGCCAGCTCACCACAGAGCGGGCTCATCTTCTCCTACGAGCAGTACTTC.

The rearrangement uses TRBV11-2 and TRBJ2-3, with 8 bases lining up with TRBD2. The CDR3 consists of 16 residues. The ends lost 5 bases at V and 3 bases at J; junction bases unmatched: 10. Germline V gene lookup returns CDR1 SGHAT and CDR2 FQNNGV. The CDR3 bases are TGTGCCAGCAGCCCAGCCTCGGGACTAGAGACAGATACGCAGTATTTT. Translated, it gives CASSPASGLETDTQYF. Complete variable domain (other parts from reference TRBV11-2 and TRBJ2-3): EAGVAQSPRYKIIEKRQSVAFWCNPISGHATLYWYQQILGQGPKLLIQFQNNGVVDDSQLPKDRFSAERLKGVDSTLKIQPAKLEDSAVYLCASSPASGLETDTQYFGPGTRLTVL.

This chain connects TRBV5-6 to TRBJ2-5; D ambiguous. The CDR3 totals 15 residues. Germline lookup yields CDR1 SGHDT and CDR2 YYEEEE. Between the trimmed V and J ends, which lost 0 bases and 5 bases, there was a span of 14 bases. The CDR3 nucleotides are TGTGCCAGCAGCTTGGCAGCCCAAGAAGGGGAGACCCAGTACTTC. Translating it yields CASSLAAQEGETQYF.

V is TRBV2 and J is TRBJ2-2; perhaps TRBD1 as D (6 bases). Germline V lookup: CDR1 SNHLY, CDR2 FYNNEI. There are 16 residues in the CDR3. V lost 5 bases, J lost 5 bases, and 18 bases lay in between. Here the CDR3 DNA reads TGTGCCAGCAGTAAGGTGGGACACCAACTAACCGGGGAGCTGTTTTTT. Translation: CASSKVGHQLTGELFF.

This clone was recorded once. This chain uses TRBV28 with TRBJ1-4; a weak D match, TRBD1 (5 bases). V was shortened by 1 base and J by 5 bases, with 11 bases between the two germline ends. Germline V CDR1 and CDR2: MDHEN, SYDVKM. CDR3 size: 15 residues. In DNA form, the CDR3 reads TGTGCCAGCAGTTTATTTGGGGCAGGGAATGAAAAACTGTTTTTT. It specifies CASSLFGAGNEKLFF. Full variable domain (outside the CDR3, taken from reference TRBV28 and TRBJ1-4): DVKVTQSSRYLVKRTGEKVFLECVQDMDHENMFWYRQDPGLGLRLIYFSYDVKMKEKGDIPEGYSVSREKKERFSLILESASTNQTSMYLCASSLFGAGNEKLFFGSGTQLSVL.

The chain has TRBV5-1 and TRBJ2-5, with 7 bases identical to TRBD2. This CDR3 has 15 amino acids. Looked up from germline, CDR1 is SGHRS and CDR2 is YFSETQ. V lost 4 bases, J lost 1 base, and 7 bases stayed unmatched. The CDR3 reads CASSTPLASQETQYF. CDR3 nucleotides: TGCGCCAGCAGCACGCCACTAGCGAGCCAAGAGACCCAGTACTTC.

This clone was observed a handful of times. The chain recombines TRBV27 with TRBJ1-5; D is possibly TRBD1 (6 bases). Trimming shortened V by 5 bases and J by 6 bases, and 14 bases separated the two germline ends. CDR1 is MNHEY, CDR2 SMNVEV, per germline (reference sequence). The CDR3 totals 14 residues. CDR3 coding DNA: TGTGCCAGCAGTCAAACAGGGAGAGGTCAGCCCCAGCATTTT. This sequence encodes CASSQTGRGQPQHF.